One and the same sample provided the 8 T cell receptor beta chains below, sequenced in a study of Ad26.COV2.S vaccination and SARS-CoV-2 variants. Regarding treatment: over 15 received Ad26.COV2.S at low or high dose, single or two shots; 5 received placebo; per-sample allocation not given. Day 63 following the first vaccine or placebo injection was when the samples were taken. The method was immunoSEQ multiplex PCR; TCRdb's version includes in-frame clones alone and lacks a portion of them. Of 300,000 to 400,000 clones in the sample, around 84% were seen once. This material consisted of peripheral blood, taken in a trial of Ad26.COV2.S vaccine versus placebo. These receptors came from a person aged 18-60 years who received the Ad26.COV2.S COVID-19 vaccine or a placebo.

The genes are TRBV25-1 and TRBJ2-5; a weak D match, TRBD2 (5 bases). This CDR3 has 15 residues. Germline CDR1 is MGHDK and CDR2 is SYGVNS. V was pared by 2 bases and J by 3 bases, with 13 bases between. The CDR3 bases are TGTGCCAGCAGTGAAGGGGTCTGGCGGGAAGAGACCCAGTACTTC. The encoded protein is CASSEGVWREETQYF.

V is TRBV5-1 and J is TRBJ2-3, with 11 nucleotides matching TRBD2. The CDR3 loop spans 16 amino acids. Germline V gene data show CDR1 as SGHRS and CDR2 as YFSETQ. V shed 4 bases, J shed 6 bases, and the junction held 10 bases outside the gene matches. CDR3 sequence reads: CASSPVSGGAGDTQYF. The DNA for the CDR3 is TGCGCCAGCAGCCCGGTTAGCGGGGGGGCGGGTGATACGCAGTATTTT. Full variable domain (missing parts from reference TRBV5-1 and TRBJ2-3): KAGVTQTPRYLIKTRGQQVTLSCSPISGHRSVSWYQQTPGQGLQFLFEYFSETQRNKGNFPGRFSGRQFSNSRSEMNVSTLELGDSALYLCASSPVSGGAGDTQYFGPGTRLTVL.

V usage is TRBV18 and J usage is TRBJ1-2; D may be TRBD1 (6 bases). V was cut by 1 base and J by 3 bases, with 9 bases left in between. The CDR3 totals 14 residues. The germline CDR1 and CDR2 sequences are KGHSH and LQKENI. CDR3 in amino acids: CASSPQGGDYGYTF. The DNA of the CDR3 is TGTGCCAGCTCACCACAGGGGGGAGACTATGGCTACACCTTC.

The chain is built from TRBV18 and TRBJ2-3; TRBD2 matches at 9 bases. The length of the CDR3 is 14 residues. Germline CDR1 and CDR2: KGHSH and LQKENI. The J segment lost 3 bases and the V segment lost 4 bases, leaving 2 bases of the junction unmatched. This chain's CDR3 is CASSRTSETDTQYF. In DNA form, the CDR3 reads TGTGCCAGCTCACGGACTAGCGAAACAGATACGCAGTATTTT.

This sequence joins TRBV9 and TRBJ2-1; D may be TRBD1 or TRBD2 (6 bases each). This CDR3 has 16 amino acids. V dropped 0 bases and J dropped 0 bases, with 10 bases sitting between them. The germline gives CDR1 SGDLS, CDR2 YYNGEE. CDR3 nucleotides: TGTGCCAGCAGCGTAGGTAGGGGGGCCTCCTACAATGAGCAGTTCTTC. Its translation: CASSVGRGASYNEQFF.

The chain joins TRBV7-9 to TRBJ2-7, with D possibly TRBD1 on 5 matching bases. The V and J ends lost 6 bases and 2 bases respectively, with 8 bases between them. CDR1 is SEHNR, CDR2 FQNEAQ, per germline (reference sequence). The CDR3 consists of 12 residues. CDR3 DNA sequence: TGTGCCAGCAGGGGGCAGACCTACGAGCAGTACTTC. Translated: CASRGQTYEQYF. Based on the CDR3 plus reference TRBV7-9 and TRBJ2-7, the full variable domain is DTGVSQNPRHKITKRGQNVTFRCDPISEHNRLYWYRQTLGQGPEFLTYFQNEAQLEKSRLLSDRFSAERPKGSFSTLEIQRTEQGDSAMYLCASRGQTYEQYFGPGTRLTVT.

This chain connects TRBV30 to TRBJ1-6, with no clear D. The ends were cut back, 3 bases at V and 7 bases at J, with 13 bases in the middle. The length of the CDR3 is 14 residues. Per the germline V gene, CDR1 is GTSNPN and CDR2 is SVGIG (reference sequence). The CDR3 bases are TGTGCCTGGAGGGTCTCCCTGGGGAATTCACCCCTCCACTTT. Translation: CAWRVSLGNSPLHF.

This rearrangement joins TRBV6-5 to TRBJ1-2; 8 positions match TRBD1. V shed 6 bases, J shed 6 bases, and the junction held 12 bases outside the gene matches. The germline V gene has CDR1 MNHEY and CDR2 SVGAGI. This CDR3 has 15 residues. CDR3 nucleotides: TGTGCCAGCAGCCTGCCCCGACAGGGGCTGGATGGCTACACCTTC. This gives the protein CASSLPRQGLDGYTF.